A single sample gave rise to the 7 T cell receptor beta chains below, sequenced in a study of blood T cell repertoires in COVID-19. The assay was immunoSEQ multiplex PCR, and TCRdb's table has in-frame clones only and misses some. The repertoire has hundreds of thousands of clones, roughly 86% of them found once; the top ten carry about 1.5%. Sequenced material: PBMCs or T cells enriched from blood (not recorded which). Receptor source: a woman aged 45-65 years who had recovered from COVID-19.

The chain couples TRBV3-1 (or the pseudogene TRBV3-2) to TRBJ1-3; D gene ambiguous. The germline V gene encodes CDR1 LGHDT and CDR2 YNNKEL (reference sequence). This CDR3 is built from 17 residues. V dropped 6 bases and J dropped 3 bases, with 21 bases sitting between them. CDR3 protein: CASSRLGGGGFGNTIYF. CDR3 nucleotides: TGTGCCAGCAGTCGCCTTGGAGGAGGAGGGTTTGGAAACACCATATATTTT.

The rearrangement links TRBV5-5 to TRBJ2-2, with D maybe TRBD2 (6 bases). Looked up from germline, CDR1 is SGHKS and CDR2 is YYEKEE (reference sequence). The CDR3 extends over 16 amino acids. Between the trimmed V and J ends, which lost 1 base and 4 bases, there was a span of 14 bases. The DNA of the CDR3 is TGTGCCAGCAGCTTGTTTGGGGGAGGTGGCACCGGGGAGCTGTTTTTT. This translates into CASSLFGGGGTGELFF. Filled out from reference TRBV5-5 and TRBJ2-2, the complete variable domain reads DAGVTQSPTHLIKTRGQQVTLRCSPISGHKSVSWYQQVLGQGPQFIFQYYEKEERGRGNFPDRFSARQFPNYSSELNVNALLLGDSALYLCASSLFGGGGTGELFFGEGSRLTVL.

Of note for this clone: Other DNA sequences in this specimen translate into the identical CDR3. V is TRBV27 and J is TRBJ1-2; 9 bases align to TRBD1. The CDR3 sequence is 14 residues long. V lost 3 bases, J lost 4 bases, and 3 bases stayed unmatched. Germline-derived CDR1 and CDR2 are MNHEY and SMNVEV (reference sequence). CDR3: CASSFSDRGYGYTF. CDR3 coding DNA: TGTGCCAGCAGTTTTTCGGACAGGGGCTATGGCTACACCTTC.

This chain uses TRBV5-1 with TRBJ1-2; a weak D match, TRBD1 (6 bases). V lost 4 bases and J lost 4, with 17 bases in between. The CDR3 totals 15 residues. Looked up from germline, CDR1 is SGHRS and CDR2 is YFSETQ. The CDR3 coding sequence is TGCGCCAGCAGCCGACCAGACCAGGGGATCTATGGCTACACCTTC. Encoded protein: CASSRPDQGIYGYTF.

In its sample, this clone was seen a few times. The V gene is TRBV3-1 (or the pseudogene TRBV3-2), the J gene TRBJ2-7; maybe TRBD1 (6 bases). Germline V CDR1 and CDR2: LGHDT, YNNKEL (reference sequence). This CDR3 is 12 amino acids long. The germline V and J ends were trimmed by 3 bases and 6 bases, with 9 bases remaining between them. CDR3 coding DNA: TGTGCCAGCAGCCAGTTCAGGGGCGAGCAGTACTTC. This translates into CASSQFRGEQYF.

The gene calls are TRBV4-1 and TRBJ1-6, with 7 bases aligning to TRBD1. The germline gives CDR1 MGHRA, CDR2 YSYEKL. The length of the CDR3 is 13 residues. Trimming cost V 4 bases and J 7 bases; bases outside gene matches: 1. The DNA for the CDR3 is TGCGCCAGCAGCCCGGGACAGAATTCACCCCTCCACTTT. Translating gives CASSPGQNSPLHF.

CDR3 DNA: TGTGCCAGCAGCTTGGGAAGCGGGAGGCCCGGGGAGCTGTTTTTT. Translated: CASSLGSGRPGELFF. This chain links TRBV5-4 with TRBJ2-2; 9 bases are shared with TRBD2. The CDR3 covers 15 residues. The J segment lost 6 bases and the V segment lost 0 bases, leaving 3 bases of the junction unmatched. Germline CDR1 is SGHNT and CDR2 is YYREEE (reference sequence).